The clone carrying this T cell receptor beta chain was found many times. Its specificity is not known. The sample originates from a study of T cell repertoires in cytomegalovirus infection. Turning to the study itself: Both a matching HLA type and CMV infection were indicated by public TCR beta signatures. Study-level points and caveats: Carriers of CMV plus the relevant HLA were identified by cumulative public TCR beta family frequency.

The CDR3 has 14 residues. The V segment lost 6 bases and the J segment 5 bases; nucleotides outside the gene matches: 8. TCRdb processed the reads anew with MiXCR; each CDR3 protein has one entry. The sample carries about 890,000 distinct CDR3 sequences, 31% recorded once. This clonotype was obtained from a human donor in good health (CMV status not recorded). Some clones in this sample may be carry-over from other donors' samples. V gene TRBV12-3 or TRBV12-4 combines with J gene TRBJ1-1, with 8 bases fitting TRBD1. This sample comprised cultured CD8+ T cells from PBMCs, obtained from culture after CMV antigen stimulation. Here the CDR3 reads CASSARTGWTEAFF. For the CDR3, the DNA is TGTGCCAGCAGCGCTAGGACAGGGTGGACTGAAGCTTTCTTT.